This entry features one T cell receptor (beta chain) sequence. As yet, its antigen is unknown. Trimming removed 5 bases at V and 6 bases at J, with 18 bases between. Per germline, CDR1 SGHTA and CDR2 FQGTGA. This CDR3 spans 15 amino acids. This record belongs to a study of shared clonotypes between healthy human individuals. Overall study: Donors had three CD4 naive, three CD4 memory, two CD8 naive and one CD8 memory plate apiece. Regarding the study as a whole: Naive CD4 clonotype sharing across several donors was approximately 5%.

Methods used by the authors: With immunoSEQ giving junction-only sequences and no quality scores, filtering differed. The method was immunoSEQ multiplex PCR; TCRdb's version includes in-frame clones alone and lacks a portion of them. V and J calls plus clone size are reproduced from that table; the DNA served to infer D and trimming. The table lists about 2 million clones, roughly 94% of them singletons. Naive CD8 cells, CD45RO-negative and positively selected for CCR7, excluded terminally differentiated effector memory CD45RA+ cells. Nashville, Tennessee was home to all donors, each a Caucasian adult.

Sequenced: naive CD8+ T cells sorted from blood. This chain uses TRBV7-3 with TRBJ2-3; D is uncertain. This clonotype was obtained from a man between 18 and 35 years old in good health. This CDR3 reads CASSPVALPPDTQYF. The CDR3, as DNA: TGTGCCAGCAGCCCGGTAGCTCTCCCCCCGGATACGCAGTATTTT.